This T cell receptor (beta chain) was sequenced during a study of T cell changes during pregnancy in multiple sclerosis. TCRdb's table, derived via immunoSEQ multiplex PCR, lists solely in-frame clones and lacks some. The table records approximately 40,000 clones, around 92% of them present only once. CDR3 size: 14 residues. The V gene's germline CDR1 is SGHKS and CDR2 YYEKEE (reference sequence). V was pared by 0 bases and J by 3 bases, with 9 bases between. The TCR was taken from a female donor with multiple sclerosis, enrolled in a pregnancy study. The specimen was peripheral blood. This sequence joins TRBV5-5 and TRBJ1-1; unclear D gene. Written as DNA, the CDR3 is TGTGCCAGCAGCTTGGAGAGGGCGTACACTGAAGCTTTCTTT. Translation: CASSLERAYTEAFF.